A single sample gave rise to the 10 T cell receptor beta chains below, sequenced in a study of T cell changes during pregnancy in multiple sclerosis. Sequenced by immunoSEQ multiplex PCR; TCRdb stores in-frame clones only, minus some. The table includes fewer than 95,000 clones, about 94% detected once. The sequencing here drew on peripheral blood, taken in the first trimester of pregnancy. The source of these receptors is a female donor in good health, enrolled as a control in a pregnancy study.

CDR3 region: CATSRDGAGLYEQYF. CDR3 in DNA: TGTGCCACCAGCAGAGATGGAGCGGGACTCTACGAGCAGTACTTC. The chain links TRBV15 to TRBJ2-7, with 7 bases lining up with TRBD2. Per germline, CDR1 LNHNV and CDR2 YYDKDF (reference sequence). CDR3 length: 15 amino acids. V lost 0 bases, J lost 3 bases, and 5 bases stayed unmatched. The full variable domain, with the rest looked up from reference TRBV15 and TRBJ2-7, is DAMVIQNPRYQVTQFGKPVTLSCSQTLNHNVMYWYQQKSSQAPKLLFHYYDKDFNNEADTPDNFQSRRPNTSFCFLDIRSPGLGDTAMYLCATSRDGAGLYEQYFGPGTRLTVT.

The V and J genes are TRBV29-1 and TRBJ2-5, with TRBD1 as a possible D gene (5 bases). Germline V gene data show CDR1 as SQVTM and CDR2 as ANQGSEA. The CDR3 consists of 12 residues. V was trimmed by 3 bases and J by 1 base, leaving 6 bases between them. CDR3 protein: CSVDGAQETQYF. CDR3 in DNA: TGCAGCGTTGATGGGGCCCAAGAGACCCAGTACTTC.

The chain employs TRBV7-6 and TRBJ2-5; TRBD1 agrees at 7 bases. V lost 5 bases, J lost 1 base, and 4 bases stayed unmatched. The CDR3 spans 14 residues. In germline, CDR1 is SGHVS, CDR2 FNYEAQ. The chain's CDR3 is CASSPGTAQETQYF. The CDR3 DNA follows: TGTGCCAGCAGCCCCGGGACAGCCCAAGAGACCCAGTACTTC.

The rearrangement joins TRBV27 to TRBJ2-5, with 15 bases aligning to TRBD2. Germline assignment: CDR1 MNHEY and CDR2 SMNVEV (reference sequence). Trimming cost V 6 bases and J 0 bases; bases outside gene matches: 5. The CDR3 loop spans 17 amino acids. The CDR3 sequence: CASRPGLAGGDQETQYF. CDR3 bases: TGTGCCAGCAGACCGGGACTAGCGGGAGGAGACCAAGAGACCCAGTACTTC.

This chain links TRBV7-9 with TRBJ1-2; TRBD1 matches 9 bases. The CDR3 length is 13 residues. Germline values: CDR1 SEHNR, CDR2 FQNEAQ (reference sequence). V shed 8 bases, J shed 7 bases, and the junction held 8 bases outside the gene matches. The CDR3 protein is CASDRGSVGGYTF. The CDR3 DNA reads TGTGCCAGCGACAGGGGGTCCGTCGGTGGCTACACCTTC. Supplemented by reference TRBV7-9 and TRBJ1-2, the full variable domain reads DTGVSQNPRHKITKRGQNVTFRCDPISEHNRLYWYRQTLGQGPEFLTYFQNEAQLEKSRLLSDRFSAERPKGSFSTLEIQRTEQGDSAMYLCASDRGSVGGYTFGSGTRLTVV.

This sequence joins TRBV29-1 and TRBJ2-1; TRBD2 matches 11 bases. V was pared by 5 bases and J by 0 bases, with 6 bases of the junction left unmatched. Germline V gives CDR1 SQVTM, CDR2 ANQGSEA. This CDR3 spans 16 amino acids. CDR3 in amino acids: CSVQGTSGGSYNEQFF. The CDR3 DNA follows: TGCAGCGTTCAGGGGACTAGCGGAGGCTCCTACAATGAGCAGTTCTTC.

This chain joins TRBV5-8 and TRBJ2-7; 9 positions match TRBD1. Per germline, CDR1 SGHTS and CDR2 YDEGEE. V lost 6 bases and J lost 3; bases outside the gene matches: 7. The CDR3 runs 14 residues. The CDR3 coding sequence is TGTGCCAGCACCAACAGGGGGCGCGGCTACGAGCAGTACTTC. Amino acids: CASTNRGRGYEQYF.

The V call is TRBV7-9, the J call TRBJ2-1; 10 bases fit TRBD2. The CDR3 is 16 amino acids. Germline V gives CDR1 SEHNR, CDR2 FQNEAQ (reference sequence). Trimming at V came to 4 bases and at J to 12 bases, leaving 15 bases not matched to a gene. Written as DNA, the CDR3 is TGTGCCAGCAGCTCTACGTTAGGGATTAGCGGGAGGTTGCAGTTCTTC. Amino acid sequence: CASSSTLGISGRLQFF.

This clone was seen just once. The CDR3, as DNA: TGTGTCAGAAGCCCCCCGGACAGGAACGCCTCTGGAAACACCATATATTTT. Its translation: CVRSPPDRNASGNTIYF. The chain links TRBV7-5 to TRBJ1-3; TRBD1 is the table's D call and was not checked against the DNA. TRBV7-5 is recorded as a pseudogene. This CDR3 is 17 amino acids long.

The J gene is TRBJ2-7, the V gene TRBV6-1; 10 bases are shared with TRBD2. The CDR3 loop spans 15 amino acids. V was pared by 5 bases and J by 7 bases, with 11 bases of the junction left unmatched. Per germline, CDR1 MNHNS and CDR2 SASEGT. The CDR3 nucleotides read TGTGCCAGCAGTTGGGCTGGGAGCGGGGGGGAAGAGCAGTACTTC. This codes for CASSWAGSGGEEQYF.